Sequencing of this TCR beta chain was carried out in a study of shared clonotypes between healthy human individuals. The data were produced by immunoSEQ multiplex PCR, yet TCRdb's version contains in-frame clones alone and is incomplete. In the table there are nearly 1 million clones, more than 75% of which are singletons. This CDR3 comprises 15 residues. V shed 5 bases and J 4 bases; nucleotides not matched to a gene: 8. The germline V gene has CDR1 SGHTA and CDR2 FQGNSA. The TCR comes from a man younger than 30 in good health. The chain combines TRBV7-2 with TRBJ1-2; TRBD1 aligns across 9 bases. Sequencing was carried out using memory CD4+ T cells sorted from blood. Subset of the sample: CD45RA-negative fraction. CDR3 nucleotide sequence: TGTGCCAGCAGCACCGCCGGGACAGGGATCTATGGCTACACCTTC. It yields the protein CASSTAGTGIYGYTF. Full variable domain (outside the CDR3, taken from reference TRBV7-2 and TRBJ1-2): GAGVSQSPSNKVTEKGKDVELRCDPISGHTALYWYRQSLGQGLEFLIYFQGNSAPDKSGLPSDRFSAERTGGSVSTLTIQRTQQEDSAVYLCASSTAGTGIYGYTFGSGTRLTVV.